A selection of T cell receptor beta chains follows, all from one sample in a study of OX40 agonist ivuxolimab in advanced cancers. Method: immunoSEQ multiplex PCR; TCRdb's copy keeps in-frame clones and lacks some. Of 65,000 to 85,000 clones in the sample, approximately 86% were seen once. The material was CD4+ or CD8+ T cells sorted from blood, obtained in a trial of the OX40 agonist ivuxolimab. The receptors originated from an adult with an advanced solid tumor such as melanoma, head and neck, liver or kidney cancer. Both conserved end residues are part of each CDR3. The order of the fields is CDR3 protein, CDR3 DNA, J gene, D gene, V gene, clone size. The D gene is left open where the match is weak. Clone size appears in some rows only: once, few, many, or a class for an expanded clone.

cdr3_aa: CASSLEARGTDTQYF
cdr3_nt: TGCGCCAGCAGCTTGGAGGCCAGGGGTACAGATACGCAGTATTTT
j_call: TRBJ2-3
d_call: NA
v_call: TRBV5-1
clone_size: NA

cdr3_aa: CASSLLEAGGYNEQFF
cdr3_nt: TGCGCCAGCAGCCTGTTGGAGGCGGGGGGTTACAATGAGCAGTTCTTC
j_call: TRBJ2-1
d_call: TRBD2
v_call: TRBV5-1
clone_size: once

cdr3_aa: CASTLMDREAFF
cdr3_nt: TGTGCCAGTACACTAATGGACAGGGAGGCTTTCTTT
j_call: TRBJ1-1
d_call: TRBD1
v_call: TRBV2
clone_size: few

cdr3_aa: CASSEGSGVLEQYF
cdr3_nt: TGTGCCAGCAGTGAGGGTAGCGGGGTCCTCGAGCAGTACTTC
j_call: TRBJ2-7
d_call: TRBD2
v_call: TRBV6-1
clone_size: NA

cdr3_aa: CASRGADTQYF
cdr3_nt: TGTGCCAGCAGGGGAGCAGATACGCAGTATTTT
j_call: TRBJ2-3
d_call: NA
v_call: TRBV6-5
clone_size: NA

cdr3_aa: CASSLPGKTEKLFF
cdr3_nt: TGTGCCAGCAGCTTACCGGGGAAGACTGAAAAACTGTTTTTT
j_call: TRBJ1-4
d_call: NA
v_call: TRBV11-2
clone_size: few

cdr3_aa: CASSQPGLQVNEQFF
cdr3_nt: TGTGCCAGCAGCCAACCGGGCCTCCAGGTGAATGAGCAGTTCTTC
j_call: TRBJ2-1
d_call: NA
v_call: TRBV5-4
clone_size: NA

cdr3_aa: CASTPRTGDYEQYF
cdr3_nt: TGTGCCAGCACCCCTCGGACAGGAGACTACGAGCAGTACTTC
j_call: TRBJ2-7
d_call: TRBD1
v_call: TRBV6-5
clone_size: few

cdr3_aa: CATVAGVQLNTEAFF
cdr3_nt: TGTGCGACGGTGGCAGGGGTCCAATTGAACACTGAAGCTTTCTTT
j_call: TRBJ1-1
d_call: NA
v_call: TRBV28
clone_size: few

cdr3_aa: CASRLPTENTEAFF
cdr3_nt: TGTGCCAGCAGGCTTCCTACAGAGAACACTGAAGCTTTCTTT
j_call: TRBJ1-1
d_call: NA
v_call: TRBV4-2
clone_size: NA

cdr3_aa: CASSLGGQDYGYTF
cdr3_nt: TGTGCCAGCAGTTTGGGGGGCCAGGACTATGGCTACACCTTC
j_call: TRBJ1-2
d_call: NA
v_call: TRBV6-5
clone_size: few

cdr3_aa: CASSSAGTGYTEAFF
cdr3_nt: TGTGCCAGCAGTTCCGCCGGGACAGGCTACACTGAAGCTTTCTTT
j_call: TRBJ1-1
d_call: TRBD1
v_call: TRBV27
clone_size: NA

cdr3_aa: CASTTGGAETQYF
cdr3_nt: TGCGCCAGCACTACGGGGGGGGCGGAGACCCAGTACTTC
j_call: TRBJ2-5
d_call: TRBD2
v_call: TRBV10-1
clone_size: NA

cdr3_aa: CASSQNRMGGIYGYTF
cdr3_nt: TGCGCCAGCAGCCAAAACCGGATGGGGGGCATCTATGGCTACACCTTC
j_call: TRBJ1-2
d_call: NA
v_call: TRBV14
clone_size: NA

cdr3_aa: CASSSLGTDTQYF
cdr3_nt: TGCGCCAGCAGCTCCCTGGGTACAGATACGCAGTATTTT
j_call: TRBJ2-3
d_call: NA
v_call: TRBV5-1
clone_size: NA

cdr3_aa: CASSLGTGEKLFF
cdr3_nt: TGCGCCAGCAGCCTCGGGACAGGGGAAAAACTGTTTTTT
j_call: TRBJ1-4
d_call: TRBD1
v_call: TRBV4-3
clone_size: NA

cdr3_aa: CSVGKTGVQETQYF
cdr3_nt: TGCAGCGTTGGAAAGACAGGAGTCCAAGAGACCCAGTACTTC
j_call: TRBJ2-5
d_call: NA
v_call: TRBV29-1
clone_size: NA

cdr3_aa: CASSQDVGTIYF
cdr3_nt: TGTGCCAGCAGCCAAGATGTCGGCACCATATATTTT
j_call: TRBJ1-3
d_call: NA
v_call: TRBV4-2
clone_size: NA

cdr3_aa: CASSSRQGPYEQYF
cdr3_nt: TGTGCCAGCAGCTCCCGACAGGGCCCCTACGAGCAGTACTTC
j_call: TRBJ2-7
d_call: TRBD1
v_call: TRBV11-1
clone_size: NA

cdr3_aa: CASGLAGGTQYF
cdr3_nt: TGTGCCAGCGGACTAGCGGGGGGGACCCAGTACTTC
j_call: TRBJ2-5
d_call: TRBD2
v_call: TRBV19
clone_size: NA

cdr3_aa: CATRGSGTLGGYTF
cdr3_nt: TGTGCCACCCGTGGGAGCGGGACACTTGGGGGCTACACCTTC
j_call: TRBJ1-2
d_call: NA
v_call: TRBV7-9
clone_size: NA

cdr3_aa: CASSEARTFVGGVGGYTF
cdr3_nt: TGTGCCAGCAGTGAAGCGCGCACCTTCGTCGGGGGGGTGGGCGGCTACACCTTC
j_call: TRBJ1-2
d_call: NA
v_call: TRBV2
clone_size: NA

cdr3_aa: CASHLVGSPTF
cdr3_nt: TGTGCCAGCCATTTGGTCGGGAGTCCCACCTTC
j_call: TRBJ1-2
d_call: NA
v_call: TRBV7-2
clone_size: NA

cdr3_aa: CASSSPDLFLNTEAFF
cdr3_nt: TGTGCCAGCAGCTCCCCTGACCTTTTTTTGAACACTGAAGCTTTCTTT
j_call: TRBJ1-1
d_call: NA
v_call: TRBV5-4
clone_size: NA

cdr3_aa: CASSSGSLRDFWRGEKLFF
cdr3_nt: TGTGCCAGCAGCTCGGGGTCACTCCGGGACTTTTGGCGGGGTGAAAAACTGTTTTTT
j_call: TRBJ1-4
d_call: NA
v_call: TRBV11-2
clone_size: NA

cdr3_aa: CAWGKTGSYNEQFF
cdr3_nt: TGTGCCTGGGGGAAAACAGGCTCCTACAATGAGCAGTTCTTC
j_call: TRBJ2-1
d_call: NA
v_call: TRBV30
clone_size: once

cdr3_aa: CASSPPVNLDTQYF
cdr3_nt: TGTGCCAGCTCACCACCGGTTAATTTGGATACGCAGTATTTT
j_call: TRBJ2-3
d_call: NA
v_call: TRBV18
clone_size: NA

cdr3_aa: CASSLTGGINYGYTF
cdr3_nt: TGCGCCAGCAGCCTGACAGGGGGGATTAACTATGGCTACACCTTC
j_call: TRBJ1-2
d_call: TRBD1
v_call: TRBV5-1
clone_size: NA